This T cell receptor (beta chain) was observed in a study of shared clonotypes between healthy human individuals. TCRdb's table, derived via immunoSEQ multiplex PCR, lists solely in-frame clones and lacks some. The sample holds approximately 710,000 clones, 90% seen once. The healthy adult donors were HIV-negative and reported no recent acute infections or vaccinations. CD45RO+ cells went into CD8 memory alongside CCR7-negative CD45RA+ TemRA cells. Details on this clone: Its antigen is not known.

Study-wide results and limits: For naive CD4 cells, approximately 4.8% of clonotypes were shared across a handful of donors. Despite large depth, sorted-subset datasets appeared incompletely sequenced.

This CDR3 has 15 amino acids. Germline V gene sequence: CDR1 MNHEY, CDR2 SMNVEV (reference sequence). V shed 4 bases and J 8 bases; nucleotides not matched to a gene: 6. The gene calls are TRBV27 and TRBJ2-1; 12 positions match TRBD2. The TCR sequence derives from a man aged 18-30 years in good health. Some clones in this sample may be carry-over from other donors' samples. Sequences were obtained from memory CD8+ T cells from PBMCs. Subset in this sample: CD45RO+ cells pooled with CCR7-negative TemRA cells. CDR3 amino acids: CASSSLAGGAHEQFF. CDR3 sequence (DNA): TGTGCCAGCAGTTCCCTAGCGGGAGGGGCCCATGAGCAGTTCTTC.